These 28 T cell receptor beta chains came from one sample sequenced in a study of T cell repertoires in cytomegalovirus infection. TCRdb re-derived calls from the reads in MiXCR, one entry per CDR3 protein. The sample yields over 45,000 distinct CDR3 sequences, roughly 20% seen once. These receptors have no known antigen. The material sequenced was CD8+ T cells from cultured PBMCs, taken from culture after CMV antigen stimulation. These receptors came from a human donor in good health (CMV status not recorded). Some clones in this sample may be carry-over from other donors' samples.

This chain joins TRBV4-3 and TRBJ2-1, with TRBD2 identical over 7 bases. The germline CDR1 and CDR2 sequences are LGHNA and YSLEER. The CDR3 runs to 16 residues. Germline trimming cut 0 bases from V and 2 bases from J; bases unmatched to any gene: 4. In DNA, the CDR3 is TGCGCCAGCAGCCAAGAGGCTAGCGGAGCCTACAATGAGCAGTTCTTC. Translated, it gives CASSQEASGAYNEQFF.

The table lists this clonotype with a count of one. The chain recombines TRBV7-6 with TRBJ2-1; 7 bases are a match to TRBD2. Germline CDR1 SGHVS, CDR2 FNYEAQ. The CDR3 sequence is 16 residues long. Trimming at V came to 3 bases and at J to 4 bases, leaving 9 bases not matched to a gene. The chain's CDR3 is CASSLGRGLLYNEQFF. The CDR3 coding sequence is TGTGCCAGCAGCTTGGGGCGGGGGTTATTGTACAATGAGCAGTTCTTC.

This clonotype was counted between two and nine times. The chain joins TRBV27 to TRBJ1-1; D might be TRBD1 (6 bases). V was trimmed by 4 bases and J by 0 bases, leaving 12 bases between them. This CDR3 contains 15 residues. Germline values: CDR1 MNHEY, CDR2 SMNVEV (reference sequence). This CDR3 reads CASSSKGHLNTEAFF. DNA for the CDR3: TGTGCCAGCAGTTCCAAGGGACACTTGAACACTGAAGCTTTCTTT.

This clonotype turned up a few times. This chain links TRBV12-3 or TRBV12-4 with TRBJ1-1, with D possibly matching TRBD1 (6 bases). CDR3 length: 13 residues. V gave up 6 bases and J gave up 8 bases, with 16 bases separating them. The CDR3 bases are TGTGCCAGCAGCCGCAGGGGCAGAGGGGAAGCTTTCTTT. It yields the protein CASSRRGRGEAFF.

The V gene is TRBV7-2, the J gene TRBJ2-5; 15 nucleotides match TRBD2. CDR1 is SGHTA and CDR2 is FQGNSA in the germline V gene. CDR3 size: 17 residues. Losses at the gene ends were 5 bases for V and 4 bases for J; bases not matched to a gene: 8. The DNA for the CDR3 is TGTGCCAGCAGCCTCTCTGGACTAGCGGGGGGGTTAGAGACCCAGTACTTC. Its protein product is CASSLSGLAGGLETQYF.

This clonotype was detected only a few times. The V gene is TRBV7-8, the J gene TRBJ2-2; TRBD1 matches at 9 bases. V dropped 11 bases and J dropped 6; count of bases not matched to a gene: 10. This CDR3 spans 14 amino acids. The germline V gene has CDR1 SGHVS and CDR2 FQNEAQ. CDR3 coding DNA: TGTGCCGGAAAGGACAGGGGTAAATCCGGGGAGCTGTTTTTT. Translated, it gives CAGKDRGKSGELFF.

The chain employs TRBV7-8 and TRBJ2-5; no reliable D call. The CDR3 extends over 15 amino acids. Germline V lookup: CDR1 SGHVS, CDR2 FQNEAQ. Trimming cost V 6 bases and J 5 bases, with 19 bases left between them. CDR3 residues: CASSSSITVWETQYF. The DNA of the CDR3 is TGTGCCAGCAGTTCTAGTATCACGGTCTGGGAGACCCAGTACTTC.

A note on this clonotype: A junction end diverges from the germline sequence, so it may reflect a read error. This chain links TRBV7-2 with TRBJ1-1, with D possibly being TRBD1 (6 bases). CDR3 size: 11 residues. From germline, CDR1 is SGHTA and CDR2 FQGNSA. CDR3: CASSLGVDRLF. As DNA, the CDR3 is TGTGCCAGCAGCTTAGGCGTGGACAGACTCTTT.

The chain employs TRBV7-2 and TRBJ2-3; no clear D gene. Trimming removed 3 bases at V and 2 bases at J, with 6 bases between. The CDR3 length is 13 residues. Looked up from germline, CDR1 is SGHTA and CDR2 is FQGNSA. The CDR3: CASSFPHTDTQYF. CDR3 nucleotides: TGTGCCAGCAGCTTCCCGCACACAGATACGCAGTATTTT. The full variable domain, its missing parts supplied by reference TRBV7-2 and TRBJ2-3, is GAGVSQSPSNKVTEKGKDVELRCDPISGHTALYWYRQSLGQGLEFLIYFQGNSAPDKSGLPSDRFSAERTGGSVSTLTIQRTQQEDSAVYLCASSFPHTDTQYFGPGTRLTVL.

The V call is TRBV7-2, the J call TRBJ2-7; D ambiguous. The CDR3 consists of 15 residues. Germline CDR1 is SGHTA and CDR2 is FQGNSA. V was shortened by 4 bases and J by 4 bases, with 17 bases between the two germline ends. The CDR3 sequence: CASSSNLGSQYEQYF. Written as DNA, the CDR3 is TGTGCCAGCAGCTCCAACTTGGGCAGCCAATACGAGCAGTACTTC.

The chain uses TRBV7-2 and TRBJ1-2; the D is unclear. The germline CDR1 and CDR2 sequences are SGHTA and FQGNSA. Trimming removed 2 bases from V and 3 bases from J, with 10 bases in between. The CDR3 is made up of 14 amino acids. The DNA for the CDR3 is TGTGCCAGCAGCTTATCGGGCCCAGACTATGGCTACACCTTC. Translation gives CASSLSGPDYGYTF. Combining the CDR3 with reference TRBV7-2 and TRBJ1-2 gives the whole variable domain GAGVSQSPSNKVTEKGKDVELRCDPISGHTALYWYRQSLGQGLEFLIYFQGNSAPDKSGLPSDRFSAERTGGSVSTLTIQRTQQEDSAVYLCASSLSGPDYGYTFGSGTRLTVV.

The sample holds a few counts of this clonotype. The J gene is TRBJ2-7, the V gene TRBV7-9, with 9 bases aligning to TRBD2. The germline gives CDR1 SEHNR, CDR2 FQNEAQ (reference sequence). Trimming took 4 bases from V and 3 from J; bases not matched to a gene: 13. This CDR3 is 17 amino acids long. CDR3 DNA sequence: TGTGCCAGCAGCTCGCCACTTAGCGGGAGAGATCTCTACGAGCAGTACTTC. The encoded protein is CASSSPLSGRDLYEQYF.

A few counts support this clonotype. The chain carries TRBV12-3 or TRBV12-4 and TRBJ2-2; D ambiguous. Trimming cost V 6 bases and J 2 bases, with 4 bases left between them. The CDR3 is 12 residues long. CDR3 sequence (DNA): TGTGCCAGCAGCTATAACACCGGGGAGCTGTTTTTT. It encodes CASSYNTGELFF.

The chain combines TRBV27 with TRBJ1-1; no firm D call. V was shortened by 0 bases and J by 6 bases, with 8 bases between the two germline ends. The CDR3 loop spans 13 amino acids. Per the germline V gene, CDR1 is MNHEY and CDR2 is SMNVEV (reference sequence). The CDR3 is CASSLSPEAEAFF. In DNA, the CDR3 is TGTGCCAGCAGTTTATCCCCCGAGGCTGAAGCTTTCTTT.

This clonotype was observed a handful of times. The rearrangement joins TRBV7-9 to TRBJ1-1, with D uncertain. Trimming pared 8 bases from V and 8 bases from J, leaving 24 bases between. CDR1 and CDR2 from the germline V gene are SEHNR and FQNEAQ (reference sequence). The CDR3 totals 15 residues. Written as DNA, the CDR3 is TGTGCCAGCGTACCCCGCGGTAAAGGGATCCCCGAAGCTTTCTTT. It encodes CASVPRGKGIPEAFF.

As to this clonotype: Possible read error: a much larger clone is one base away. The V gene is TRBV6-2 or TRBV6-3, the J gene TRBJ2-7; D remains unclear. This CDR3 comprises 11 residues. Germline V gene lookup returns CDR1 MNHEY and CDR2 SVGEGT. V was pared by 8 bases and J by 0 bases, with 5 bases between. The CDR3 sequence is CASWSSYEQYF. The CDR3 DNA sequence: TGTGCCAGCTGGAGCTCCTACGAGCAGTACTTC.

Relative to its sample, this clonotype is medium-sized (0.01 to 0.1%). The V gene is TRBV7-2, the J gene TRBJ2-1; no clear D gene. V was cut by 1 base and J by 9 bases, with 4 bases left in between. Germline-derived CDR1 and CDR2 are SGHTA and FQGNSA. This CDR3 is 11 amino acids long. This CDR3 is CASSLGPEQFF. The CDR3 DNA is TGTGCCAGCAGCTTAGGTCCTGAGCAGTTCTTC.

This CDR3 reads CSATFRTNTYNEQFF. The DNA for the CDR3 is TGCAGTGCTACTTTCCGAACTAATACCTACAATGAGCAGTTCTTC. The chain combines TRBV20-1 with TRBJ2-1; D is unresolved. The CDR3 loop spans 15 amino acids. The germline gives CDR1 DFQATT, CDR2 SNEGSKA (reference sequence). V was cut by 4 bases and J by 2 bases, with 15 bases left in between.

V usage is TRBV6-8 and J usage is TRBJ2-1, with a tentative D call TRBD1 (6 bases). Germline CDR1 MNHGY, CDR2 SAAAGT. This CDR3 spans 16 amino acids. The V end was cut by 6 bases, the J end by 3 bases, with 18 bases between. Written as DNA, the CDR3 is TGTGCCAGCAGCGGAATGGGACACCCCGGCTACAATGAGCAGTTCTTC. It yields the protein CASSGMGHPGYNEQFF.

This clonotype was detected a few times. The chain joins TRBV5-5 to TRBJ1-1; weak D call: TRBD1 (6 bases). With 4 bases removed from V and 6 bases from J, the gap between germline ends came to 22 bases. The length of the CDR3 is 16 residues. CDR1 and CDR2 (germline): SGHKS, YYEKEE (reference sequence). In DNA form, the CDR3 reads TGTGCCAGCAGCCGACGCGGACAGTCGGCCTCCCCTGAAGCTTTCTTT. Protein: CASSRRGQSASPEAFF. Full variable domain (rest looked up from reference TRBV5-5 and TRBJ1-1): DAGVTQSPTHLIKTRGQQVTLRCSPISGHKSVSWYQQVLGQGPQFIFQYYEKEERGRGNFPDRFSARQFPNYSSELNVNALLLGDSALYLCASSRRGQSASPEAFFGQGTRLTVV.

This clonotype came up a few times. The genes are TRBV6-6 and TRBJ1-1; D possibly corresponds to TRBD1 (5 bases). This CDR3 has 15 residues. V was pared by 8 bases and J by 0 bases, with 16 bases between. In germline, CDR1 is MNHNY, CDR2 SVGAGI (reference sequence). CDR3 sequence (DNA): TGTGCCAGCTTAGATCCCTTCAGGGTGAACACTGAAGCTTTCTTT. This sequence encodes CASLDPFRVNTEAFF.

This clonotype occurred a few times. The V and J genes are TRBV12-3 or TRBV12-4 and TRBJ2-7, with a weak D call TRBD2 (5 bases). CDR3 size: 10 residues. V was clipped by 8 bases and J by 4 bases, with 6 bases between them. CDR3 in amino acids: CASGGYEQYF. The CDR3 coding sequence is TGTGCCAGCGGAGGATACGAGCAGTACTTC.

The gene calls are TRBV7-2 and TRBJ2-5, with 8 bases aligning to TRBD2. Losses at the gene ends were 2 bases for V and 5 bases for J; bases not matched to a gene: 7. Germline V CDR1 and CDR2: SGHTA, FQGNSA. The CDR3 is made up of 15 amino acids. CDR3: CASSLNGGALETQYF. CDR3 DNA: TGTGCCAGCAGCTTAAACGGGGGGGCTTTGGAGACCCAGTACTTC.

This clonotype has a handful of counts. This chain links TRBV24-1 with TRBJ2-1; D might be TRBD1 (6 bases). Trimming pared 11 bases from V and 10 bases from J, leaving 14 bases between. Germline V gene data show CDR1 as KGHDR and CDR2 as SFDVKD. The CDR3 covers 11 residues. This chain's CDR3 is CAIQEGEEQFF. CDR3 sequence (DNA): TGTGCCATACAAGAGGGGGAGGAGCAGTTCTTC.

The CDR3 DNA is TGTGCCAGCAGCTTGACTAGCGGGGACTCCTACAATGAGCAGTTCTTC. This codes for CASSLTSGDSYNEQFF. The V gene is TRBV7-9, the J gene TRBJ2-1; 11 positions match TRBD2. The CDR3 runs 16 residues. Trimming removed 3 bases from V and 0 bases from J; junction bases left unmatched: 1. Germline lookup yields CDR1 SEHNR and CDR2 FQNEAQ (reference sequence).

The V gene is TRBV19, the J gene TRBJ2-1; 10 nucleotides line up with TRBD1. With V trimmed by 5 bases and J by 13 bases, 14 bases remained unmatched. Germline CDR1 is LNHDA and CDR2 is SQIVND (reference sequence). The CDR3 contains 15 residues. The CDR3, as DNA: TGTGCCAGTAGTCCCCGGGACAGGGGCAGTCCAGTACAGTTCTTC. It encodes CASSPRDRGSPVQFF.

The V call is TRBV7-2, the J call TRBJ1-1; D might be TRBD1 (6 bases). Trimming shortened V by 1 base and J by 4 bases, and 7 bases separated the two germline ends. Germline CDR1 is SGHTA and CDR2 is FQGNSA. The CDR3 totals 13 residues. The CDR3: CASSLGGGTEAFF. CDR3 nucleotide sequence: TGTGCCAGCAGCTTAGGAGGGGGCACTGAAGCTTTCTTT.

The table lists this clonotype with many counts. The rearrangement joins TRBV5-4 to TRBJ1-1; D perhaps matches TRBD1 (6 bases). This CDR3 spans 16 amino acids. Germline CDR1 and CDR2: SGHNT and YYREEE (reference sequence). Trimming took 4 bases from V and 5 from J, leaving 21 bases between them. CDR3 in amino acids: CASSPPQGPRGTEAFF. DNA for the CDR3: TGTGCCAGCAGCCCCCCCCAGGGGCCCAGGGGAACTGAAGCTTTCTTT.